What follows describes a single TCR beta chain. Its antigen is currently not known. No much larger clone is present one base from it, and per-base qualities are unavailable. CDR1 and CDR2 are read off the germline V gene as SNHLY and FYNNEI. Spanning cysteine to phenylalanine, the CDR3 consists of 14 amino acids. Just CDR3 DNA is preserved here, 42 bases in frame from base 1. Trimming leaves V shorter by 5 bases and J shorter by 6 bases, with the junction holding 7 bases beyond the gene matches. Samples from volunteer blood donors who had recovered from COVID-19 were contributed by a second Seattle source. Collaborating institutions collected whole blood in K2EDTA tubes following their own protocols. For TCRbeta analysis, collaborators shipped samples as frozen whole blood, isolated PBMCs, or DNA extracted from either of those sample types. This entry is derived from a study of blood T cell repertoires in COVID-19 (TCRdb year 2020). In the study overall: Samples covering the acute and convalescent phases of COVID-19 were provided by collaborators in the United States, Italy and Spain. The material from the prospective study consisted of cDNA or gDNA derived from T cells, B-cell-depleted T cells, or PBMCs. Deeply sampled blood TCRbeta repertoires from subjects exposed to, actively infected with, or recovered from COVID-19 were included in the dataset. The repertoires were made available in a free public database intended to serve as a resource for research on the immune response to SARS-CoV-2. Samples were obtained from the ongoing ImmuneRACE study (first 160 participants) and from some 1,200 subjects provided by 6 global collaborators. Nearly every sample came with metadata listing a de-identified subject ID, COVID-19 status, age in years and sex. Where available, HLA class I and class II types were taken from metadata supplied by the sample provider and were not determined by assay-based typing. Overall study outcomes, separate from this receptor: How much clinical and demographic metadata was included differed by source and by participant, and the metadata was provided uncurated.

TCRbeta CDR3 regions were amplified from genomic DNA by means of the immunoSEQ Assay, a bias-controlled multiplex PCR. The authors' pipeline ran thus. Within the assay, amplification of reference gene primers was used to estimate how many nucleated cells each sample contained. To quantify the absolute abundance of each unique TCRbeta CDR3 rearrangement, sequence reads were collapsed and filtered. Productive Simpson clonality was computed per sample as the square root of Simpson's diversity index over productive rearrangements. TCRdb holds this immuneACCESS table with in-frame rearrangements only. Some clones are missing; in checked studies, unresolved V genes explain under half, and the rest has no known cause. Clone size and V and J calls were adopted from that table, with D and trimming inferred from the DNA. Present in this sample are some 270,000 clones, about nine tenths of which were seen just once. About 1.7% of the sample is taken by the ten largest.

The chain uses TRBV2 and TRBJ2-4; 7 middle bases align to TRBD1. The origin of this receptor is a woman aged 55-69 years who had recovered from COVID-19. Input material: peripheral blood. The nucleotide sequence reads TGTGCCAGCAGTCAAAGAGGACAGGCAAACATTCAGTACTTC. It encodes CASSQRGQANIQYF.